This paragraph covers one T cell receptor (beta chain) sequence. The sample belongs to a study of PD-L1 blockade in urothelial cancer. Time point given: pretreatment peripheral blood. Clones were sequenced by immunoSEQ multiplex PCR, and TCRdb holds only the in-frame ones, with some missing. The sample lists around 35,000 clones, 75% to 90% occurring once. The TCR sequence derives from a man in his sixties with urothelial cancer. The specimen was PBMCs, collected around atezolizumab (anti-PD-L1) treatment.

The CDR3 reads CASSVHNTDTQYF. In DNA, the CDR3 is TGTGCCAGCAGCGTACACAACACAGATACGCAGTATTTT. V gene TRBV7-2 combines with J gene TRBJ2-3; D ambiguous. The CDR3 totals 13 residues. The V end lost 5 bases, the J end lost 2 bases, and 8 bases lay between the germline ends. Germline assignment: CDR1 SGHTA and CDR2 FQGNSA.